This paragraph reports one T cell receptor (beta chain). Its matching antigen is unknown. Clones were read by immunoSEQ multiplex PCR, and TCRdb kept only the in-frame ones, dropping some. The data show over 7,500 clones, with about two thirds seen just once and about 25% held by the top ten. The data were obtained in a study of OX40 agonist ivuxolimab in advanced cancers. At the level of the study: Prior checkpoint blockade (anti-PD-1, anti-PD-L1 or anti-CTLA-4) was permitted; under 50% had it.

After removal of 11 bases from V and 0 bases from J, the junction contained 10 bases not matched to a gene. The CDR3 consists of 14 residues. Germline-derived CDR1 and CDR2 are MNHEY and SVGAGI. Whole-study results and caveats: Both blood CD4+ and CD8+ T cells showed clonal growth by week 6 at 0.1 to 3.0 mg/kg.

The source material was CD4+ or CD8+ T cells sorted from blood, sampled in a trial of the OX40 agonist ivuxolimab. The chain has TRBV6-5 and TRBJ2-7, with 7 nucleotides matching TRBD1. The sequence was collected from an adult with an advanced solid tumor such as melanoma, head and neck, liver or kidney cancer. CDR3 in DNA: TGTGCCGGGGCTCCGACAGGGAACTCCTACGAGCAGTACTTC. It encodes CAGAPTGNSYEQYF.